The 15 T cell receptor beta chains in this list originate from one sample, sequenced in a study of blood T cell repertoires in COVID-19. Sequencing used immunoSEQ multiplex PCR; TCRdb keeps in-frame clones, though not all of them. Altogether some 490,000 clones are present, approximately 83% being singletons, with the ten largest covering 3% to 3.5%. The sample consisted of peripheral blood. The receptors come from a human donor in a cohort sampled during active COVID-19.

The chain links TRBV28 to TRBJ1-5; D possibly corresponds to TRBD1 (6 bases). This CDR3 has 16 amino acids. Germline V gene lookup returns CDR1 MDHEN and CDR2 SYDVKM. The V end was cut by 4 bases, the J end by 7 bases, with 20 bases between. CDR3 sequence reads: CASSSAAGQKGQPQHF. CDR3 DNA: TGTGCCAGCAGTTCGGCAGCCGGACAGAAAGGACAGCCCCAGCATTTT.

This clone was seen a few times. The chain combines TRBV30 with TRBJ2-2; a possible D gene is TRBD1 (5 bases). This CDR3 contains 17 residues. CDR1 and CDR2 (germline): GTSNPN, SVGIG (reference sequence). Trimming left V 3 bases short and J 5 bases short, with 22 bases between. CDR3 sequence: CAWSQGLWKKWTGELFF. In nucleotides, the CDR3 is TGTGCCTGGAGCCAGGGTCTGTGGAAAAAGTGGACCGGGGAGCTGTTTTTT.

The chain has TRBV5-1 and TRBJ1-1, with D possibly TRBD1 on 6 matching bases. Trimming cost V 0 bases and J 8 bases, with 17 bases left between them. The CDR3 extends over 15 amino acids. Germline CDR1 reads SGHRS; CDR2 reads YFSETQ. CDR3 nucleotides: TGCGCCAGCAGCTTGGGATCCATCAGGGGAAGAGAAGCTTTCTTT. It yields the protein CASSLGSIRGREAFF.

The V gene is TRBV5-1, the J gene TRBJ2-7; tentatively, D is TRBD2 (6 bases). Trimming cost V 4 bases and J 5 bases, with 7 bases left between them. Germline V CDR1 and CDR2: SGHRS, YFSETQ. The CDR3 covers 11 residues. The CDR3 loop is CASSLANEQYF. In nucleotides, the CDR3 is TGCGCCAGCAGCCTAGCGAACGAGCAGTACTTC.

J is TRBJ2-1 and V is TRBV19; 13 nucleotides match TRBD2. Germline trimming cut 3 bases from V and 10 bases from J; bases unmatched to any gene: 6. This CDR3 region has 15 residues. Germline CDR1 is LNHDA and CDR2 is SQIVND (reference sequence). In DNA, the CDR3 is TGTGCCAGTAGTATTCAACTAGCGGGAGGGGGGGAGCAGTTCTTC. Protein sequence: CASSIQLAGGGEQFF.

This clone was seen a few times. The chain combines TRBV19 with TRBJ2-7; possibly TRBD1 for D (5 bases). The V gene lost 5 bases and the J gene lost 3 bases, with 8 bases spanning the gap. The CDR3 runs to 12 residues. The germline V gene encodes CDR1 LNHDA and CDR2 SQIVND (reference sequence). The CDR3 loop is CASSGAIYEQYF. In DNA form, the CDR3 reads TGTGCCAGTAGTGGGGCAATCTACGAGCAGTACTTC.

This rearrangement joins TRBV28 to TRBJ2-7, with 10 bases fitting TRBD2. The V segment lost 6 bases and the J segment 1 base; nucleotides outside the gene matches: 6. Germline lookup yields CDR1 MDHEN and CDR2 SYDVKM. The CDR3 contains 15 residues. Here the CDR3 reads CASSRRTSGSYEQYF. For the CDR3, the DNA is TGTGCCAGCAGCCGCAGGACTAGCGGTTCCTACGAGCAGTACTTC.

This chain links TRBV10-1 with TRBJ2-1, with TRBD2 identical over 8 bases. CDR3 length: 14 amino acids. Germline V gives CDR1 WNHNN, CDR2 SYGVQD (reference sequence). V lost 5 bases to trimming and J lost 2 bases; unmatched junction nucleotides: 2. In DNA, the CDR3 is TGCGCCAGCAGTAGCGGGAGCACCTACAATGAGCAGTTCTTC. Its protein is CASSSGSTYNEQFF.

This chain joins TRBV4-2 and TRBJ1-1, with 11 bases aligning to TRBD1. The V segment lost 2 bases and the J segment 3 bases; nucleotides outside the gene matches: 8. The germline gives CDR1 LGHNA, CDR2 YNFKEQ. This CDR3 has 17 amino acids. The CDR3, as DNA: TGTGCCAGCAGCCAATGGACAGGGGGCAAGAGGGACACTGAAGCTTTCTTT. Its protein product is CASSQWTGGKRDTEAFF.

The chain has TRBV3-1 (or the pseudogene TRBV3-2) and TRBJ1-4; D possibly corresponds to TRBD1 (6 bases). The CDR3 has 14 amino acids. Germline CDR1 reads LGHDT; CDR2 reads YNNKEL (reference sequence). Trimming cost V 4 bases and J 8 bases, with 14 bases left between them. In nucleotides, the CDR3 is TGTGCCAGCAGCCCTGCAGGGGACGGGGAAAAACTGTTTTTT. Protein sequence: CASSPAGDGEKLFF.

This chain joins TRBV19 and TRBJ2-2; 10 bases are shared with TRBD1. CDR3 length: 14 residues. The germline CDR1 and CDR2 sequences are LNHDA and SQIVND (reference sequence). Trimming cost V 6 bases and J 5 bases; bases outside gene matches: 3. CDR3 in DNA: TGTGCCAGTAGAAGGACAGGGGGGACCGGGGAGCTGTTTTTT. Residues: CASRRTGGTGELFF.

The rearrangement joins TRBV18 to TRBJ1-2; TRBD1 might be the D (5 bases). The V gene lost 6 bases and the J gene lost 4 bases, with 18 bases spanning the gap. Per the germline V gene, CDR1 is KGHSH and CDR2 is LQKENI. This CDR3 has 15 residues. The CDR3 coding sequence is TGTGCCAGCTCCCGCGGGACGAAATATACCTATGGCTACACCTTC. As protein: CASSRGTKYTYGYTF.

The rearrangement joins TRBV20-1 to TRBJ2-2; 7 bases map to TRBD1. The germline V gene has CDR1 DFQATT and CDR2 SNEGSKA (reference sequence). The CDR3 length is 14 residues. Losses at the gene ends were 3 bases for V and 5 bases for J; bases not matched to a gene: 6. The CDR3 sequence is CSASGRGTTGELFF. Here the CDR3 DNA reads TGCAGTGCTAGTGGCAGGGGGACGACCGGGGAGCTGTTTTTT.

The chain joins TRBV5-4 to TRBJ2-1, with D possibly TRBD1 on 5 matching bases. The CDR3 runs to 16 residues. V dropped 4 bases and J dropped 7 bases, with 21 bases sitting between them. The germline CDR1 and CDR2 sequences are SGHNT and YYREEE (reference sequence). CDR3 sequence: CASSGPWGRVDNEQFF. CDR3 coding DNA: TGTGCCAGCAGCGGACCCTGGGGCCGGGTTGATAATGAGCAGTTCTTC. The full variable domain, its missing parts supplied by reference TRBV5-4 and TRBJ2-1, is ETGVTQSPTHLIKTRGQQVTLRCSSQSGHNTVSWYQQALGQGPQFIFQYYREEENGRGNFPPRFSGLQFPNYSSELNVNALELDDSALYLCASSGPWGRVDNEQFFGPGTRLTVL.

This chain links TRBV5-6 with TRBJ1-5, with a possible D match to TRBD1 (6 bases). Germline V gene lookup returns CDR1 SGHDT and CDR2 YYEEEE. The length of the CDR3 is 15 residues. The V end lost 1 base, the J end lost 5 bases, and 13 bases lay between the germline ends. CDR3 nucleotide sequence: TGTGCCAGCAGCTTGAGAGGCCCAGGGGATCAGCCCCAGCATTTT. Its translation is CASSLRGPGDQPQHF.